These 21 T cell receptor beta chains originate from one sample sequenced in a study of shared clonotypes between healthy human individuals. Sequencing used immunoSEQ multiplex PCR; TCRdb keeps in-frame clones, though not all of them. In the table there are roughly 300,000 clones, roughly 70% of which are singletons. The source material was memory CD4+ T cells sorted from blood. Stated subset: CD45RA-negative fraction. Receptors were obtained from a man in his thirties or forties in good health.

The V call is TRBV5-1, the J call TRBJ1-2; D might be TRBD1 (6 bases). Per the germline V gene, CDR1 is SGHRS and CDR2 is YFSETQ. The germline V and J ends were trimmed by 4 bases and 8 bases, with 15 bases remaining between them. This CDR3 spans 13 amino acids. The chain's CDR3 is CASSRAAGDGYTF. The CDR3 DNA is TGCGCCAGCAGCCGGGCGGCAGGGGACGGCTACACCTTC.

This clone has just a few counts. The chain uses TRBV4-1 and TRBJ2-7; D is perhaps TRBD1 (6 bases). V gave up 4 bases and J gave up 5 bases, with 15 bases separating them. The CDR3 extends over 14 amino acids. Germline V gene data show CDR1 as MGHRA and CDR2 as YSYEKL. This chain's CDR3 is CASSLGRRGDEQYF. The DNA for the CDR3 is TGCGCCAGCAGCCTCGGACGCAGGGGAGACGAGCAGTACTTC.

This clone came up a few times. The V gene is TRBV28, the J gene TRBJ1-1, with 7 bases that match TRBD1. The CDR3 sequence is 17 residues long. J gave up 2 bases and V 7 bases, and 16 bases lay outside the gene matches. Germline V lookup: CDR1 MDHEN, CDR2 SYDVKM. For the CDR3, the DNA is TGTGCCAGCAAGGGGATCAGAAGGACAGGCGCTAACACTGAAGCTTTCTTT. Translated, it gives CASKGIRRTGANTEAFF.

The CDR3 loop reads CSSMKGNQETQYF. The CDR3 bases are TGCAGCTCTATGAAGGGGAACCAAGAGACCCAGTACTTC. The chain couples TRBV29-1 to TRBJ2-5, with TRBD1 as a possible D gene (5 bases). The germline gives CDR1 SQVTM, CDR2 ANQGSEA. The V end was cut by 8 bases, the J end by 0 bases, with 13 bases between. This CDR3 is built from 13 residues.

This clone is medium-sized in the sample. The chain couples TRBV6-6 to TRBJ2-7, with 10 bases lining up with TRBD2. The CDR3 loop spans 14 amino acids. Trimming at V came to 6 bases and at J to 8 bases, leaving 10 bases not matched to a gene. Germline CDR1 reads MNHNY; CDR2 reads SVGAGI (reference sequence). In DNA, the CDR3 is TGTGCCAGCAGCGGGACTAGCGTAAACCGGAAGCAGTACTTC. The encoded protein is CASSGTSVNRKQYF.

The V gene is TRBV5-1, the J gene TRBJ2-5; tentatively, D is TRBD1 (6 bases). The germline V gene has CDR1 SGHRS and CDR2 YFSETQ. The CDR3 has 17 residues. Trimming left V 3 bases short and J 3 bases short, with 21 bases between. The CDR3, as DNA: TGCGCCAGCAGCTCTGGGGGCGGACGAGCGGCCGAAGAGACCCAGTACTTC. Its protein is CASSSGGGRAAEETQYF.

V and J are TRBV5-1 and TRBJ2-2; 7 bases agree with TRBD1. The CDR3 runs to 17 residues. The germline V gene has CDR1 SGHRS and CDR2 YFSETQ. Trimming cost V 2 bases and J 1 base; bases outside gene matches: 8. DNA of the CDR3: TGCGCCAGCAGCTTAGAAGCACAGGGGAAGAACACCGGGGAGCTGTTTTTT. Residues: CASSLEAQGKNTGELFF.

The chain recombines TRBV11-2 with TRBJ2-1, with D tentatively TRBD2 (5 bases). The germline V and J ends were trimmed by 2 bases and 4 bases, with 12 bases remaining between them. This CDR3 has 15 residues. CDR1 SGHAT and CDR2 FQNNGV come from the germline V gene. The CDR3 loop is CASSLISGGYNEQFF. CDR3 in DNA: TGTGCCAGCAGCTTAATAAGCGGAGGATACAATGAGCAGTTCTTC.

V and J are TRBV19 and TRBJ2-3, with D hard to call. The CDR3 runs 16 residues. Germline CDR1 is LNHDA and CDR2 is SQIVND (reference sequence). The V gene lost 5 bases and the J gene lost 5 bases, with 20 bases spanning the gap. The CDR3 loop is CASSSQTLDREDTQYF. DNA for the CDR3: TGTGCCAGTAGTTCACAAACCTTGGATAGGGAAGATACGCAGTATTTT.

The gene calls are TRBV19 and TRBJ2-5; tentatively, D is TRBD2 (5 bases). This CDR3 contains 13 residues. The V gene lost 5 bases and the J gene lost 5 bases, with 12 bases spanning the gap. Germline values: CDR1 LNHDA, CDR2 SQIVND (reference sequence). CDR3 DNA sequence: TGTGCCAGTAGTGCCTCAAGAGGGGAGACCCAGTACTTC. Translating gives CASSASRGETQYF.

The rearrangement uses TRBV30 and TRBJ2-3, with D unclear. Germline V gives CDR1 GTSNPN, CDR2 SVGIG (reference sequence). Trimming shortened V by 3 bases and J by 1 base, and 2 bases separated the two germline ends. This CDR3 contains 11 residues. The CDR3 nucleotides read TGTGCCTGGAGCCGCACAGATACGCAGTATTTT. Its translation is CAWSRTDTQYF.

The chain employs TRBV19 and TRBJ1-1; D not resolved. This CDR3 has 11 residues. Germline CDR1 and CDR2: LNHDA and SQIVND (reference sequence). With 7 bases removed from V and 3 bases from J, the gap between germline ends came to 6 bases. CDR3 DNA: TGTGCCAGTAATGGTTACACTGAAGCTTTCTTT. The encoded protein is CASNGYTEAFF.

The chain is built from TRBV19 and TRBJ1-5; D possibly corresponds to TRBD1 (6 bases). The CDR3 runs to 13 residues. Germline CDR1 and CDR2: LNHDA and SQIVND (reference sequence). The germline V and J ends were trimmed by 7 bases and 3 bases, with 10 bases remaining between them. The CDR3 nucleotides read TGTGCCAGTAACGGGGGGCTCAATCAGCCCCAGCATTTT. Protein product: CASNGGLNQPQHF.

The gene calls are TRBV6-5 and TRBJ2-4, with 10 bases fitting TRBD2. Losses at the gene ends were 4 bases for V and 4 bases for J; bases not matched to a gene: 7. CDR1 MNHEY and CDR2 SVGAGI come from the germline V gene. The CDR3 totals 16 residues. The CDR3 sequence: CASSSGGLAAKNIQYF. CDR3 in DNA: TGTGCCAGCAGTTCTGGTGGACTAGCGGCAAAAAACATTCAGTACTTC.

The chain uses TRBV11-3 and TRBJ1-1; tentative D call: TRBD1 (5 bases). Deletions cut 0 bases from V and 0 bases from J, with 8 bases between. CDR1 SGHNT and CDR2 YENEEA come from the germline V gene. The CDR3 is 15 residues long. This CDR3 reads CASSLERGVNTEAFF. The CDR3 DNA reads TGTGCCAGCAGCTTAGAACGGGGGGTGAACACTGAAGCTTTCTTT.

The gene calls are TRBV6-5 and TRBJ1-2; D is perhaps TRBD1 (6 bases). This CDR3 contains 13 residues. CDR1 and CDR2 (germline): MNHEY, SVGAGI. V lost 5 bases and J 7 bases, leaving 14 bases between the germline ends. CDR3 DNA: TGTGCCAGCAGTCAAACAGGGACTCGTGGCTACACCTTC. Translation gives CASSQTGTRGYTF.

This clone was detected only a few times. The chain has TRBV6-5 and TRBJ2-7; TRBD1 agrees at 8 bases. The V gene's germline CDR1 is MNHEY and CDR2 SVGAGI. The junction had 6 bases not matched to a gene; V was cut back by 6 bases and J by 2 bases. There are 14 residues in the CDR3. The CDR3 reads CASSTDRGPYEQYF. CDR3 DNA: TGTGCCAGCAGCACCGACAGGGGCCCCTACGAGCAGTACTTC.

This chain uses TRBV29-1 with TRBJ2-7, with 9 bases identical to TRBD2. Trimming cost V 6 bases and J 5 bases; bases outside gene matches: 14. The CDR3 contains 15 residues. Germline CDR1 and CDR2: SQVTM and ANQGSEA. CDR3 region: CSVIPLRGLAHEQYF. CDR3 coding DNA: TGCAGCGTGATCCCTCTAAGGGGACTAGCCCACGAGCAGTACTTC.

Concerning this clone itself: This sample includes further DNA sequences coding for the same CDR3. The chain employs TRBV7-6 and TRBJ2-1; D gene uncertain. Deletions cut 1 base from V and 7 bases from J, with 5 bases between. CDR3 length: 12 residues. CDR1 is SGHVS, CDR2 FNYEAQ, per germline. The CDR3 loop reads CASSLVQNEQFF. The DNA for the CDR3 is TGTGCCAGCAGCTTAGTGCAGAATGAGCAGTTCTTC.

The V call is TRBV9, the J call TRBJ2-2; TRBD1 or TRBD2 may be the D gene (5 bases each). CDR3 length equals 21 residues. Germline lookup yields CDR1 SGDLS and CDR2 YYNGEE. Trimming took off 5 bases at V and 0 bases at J, with 29 bases between the two ends. The DNA of the CDR3 is TGTGCCAGCAGTGAGAGGTTCGGAAGCAGGGAGTACTTCGCGAACACCGGGGAGCTGTTTTTT. Protein: CASSERFGSREYFANTGELFF.

The V gene is TRBV11-2, the J gene TRBJ2-4; TRBD2 matches at 13 bases. The V segment lost 6 bases and the J segment 8 bases; nucleotides outside the gene matches: 19. This CDR3 is built from 19 residues. The V gene's germline CDR1 is SGHAT and CDR2 FQNNGV. In DNA form, the CDR3 reads TGTGCCAGCAGTCTAGTCGGGGTTCGGACTAGCGGGAGACGGGACATTCAGTACTTC. Protein: CASSLVGVRTSGRRDIQYF.